This T cell receptor (beta chain) was sequenced during a study of vaccination and CD4 T cells after COVID-19. Study at large: Median time from second vaccine dose to sampling was 72 days (14 to 241). The authors gave control cultures a CEFX pool, an HIV-1 Nef pool, or no peptide.

Treatment indicated: roughly nine-day PBMC culture with coronavirus spike peptide pools or control peptides (ViraFEST assay). Study-level findings and limits: Convalescent patients were relatively few, and early post-infection timepoints were missing. Looking at convalescent patients, a median about 90% of reactive clones were present only post-vaccination.

Details on this clonotype: The target antigen is unknown.

Oncomine TCR Beta short-read sequencing was applied to DNA from cultured CD4+ T cells. TCRdb re-analysed the PCR reads in MiXCR, keeping a single row per CDR3 protein. The sample contains approximately 20,000 distinct CDR3 sequences, approximately 42% of which appear only once. This specimen consisted of CD4+ T cells from blood, cultured in vitro, obtained before SARS-CoV-2 vaccination. The sequence was obtained from a human donor who received a COVID-19 vaccine.

The chain's CDR3 is CASNEQSRKFYGYTF. The CDR3 coding sequence is TGTGCCAGTAATGAGCAGTCGAGAAAGTTCTATGGCTACACCTTC. The chain employs TRBV19 and TRBJ1-2; no firm D call. The ends were cut back, 7 bases at V and 4 bases at J, with 19 bases in the middle. Looked up from germline, CDR1 is LNHDA and CDR2 is SQIVND (reference sequence). The CDR3 length is 15 residues.